The T cell receptor (beta chain) described here comes from a study of T cell responses to AZD1222 COVID-19 vaccine. General observations from the study: Donors were chiefly white British, with a greater number of females, and clonal diversity was perhaps underestimated. The study reported that nearly half of spike-specific TCRs target unmutated variant regions. Sampling captured repertoires only after the peak T cell response.

Concerning this clone: Its antigen is not identified.

TCRdb's table, derived via immunoSEQ multiplex PCR, lists solely in-frame clones and lacks some. The sample carries fewer than 110,000 clones, roughly 86% recorded once. The germline gives CDR1 LNHDA, CDR2 SQIVND (reference sequence). Trimming pared 5 bases from V and 2 bases from J, leaving 8 bases between. There are 13 residues in the CDR3. Pooling of second doses given at about 4 or about 12 weeks was done. Sequences were derived from peripheral blood, sampled 28 days after the second AZD1222 dose. The chain is built from TRBV19 and TRBJ2-3; no reliable D call. The receptor comes from an adult who received the AZD1222 COVID-19 vaccine. CDR3 residues: CASSSGVTDTQYF. CDR3 in DNA: TGTGCCAGTAGTTCGGGCGTCACAGATACGCAGTATTTT.